The source of this TCR beta chain is a study of response to subunit inactivated influenza vaccine (dated by TCRdb to between 2018 and 2020). Background for the entire study: The study used deep quantitative T cell receptor repertoire profiling to track responses to a trivalent subunit inactivated influenza vaccine.

Paper-wide results and their limitations: The authors proposed that each seasonal influenza vaccination may bring in only a limited number of new T cells.

Library preparation was by RT-PCR. Instrument used: Illumina HiSeq 2500. TCRdb reworked the public reads: Q25 trimming with fastp, MiXCR clone assembly, productive beta chains retained. Rows with a matching CDR3 protein are joined into one entry that keeps the most common DNA and genes. This sample lists approximately 200,000 distinct CDR3 sequences; around 14% were detected once. Of the sample, 26% is held by the ten largest clones. The CDR3 measures 15 amino acids from cysteine to phenylalanine. Just the 45-base CDR3 DNA is kept, in frame starting at base 1. CDR1 and CDR2 are read off the germline V gene as KGHSY and FQNENV. The trim is 4 bases for V and 1 base for J, with a gap of 13 bases between the germline ends. On this clonotype: Its antigen is unknown. Per-nucleotide qualities are absent, and no much larger clonotype sits a single base away.

The chain joins TRBV16 to TRBJ2-5; TRBD1 is a weak D gene call, 6 bases matching. Sequencing was performed on CD8+ T cells sorted from PBMCs, taken about 5 days after vaccination. The source of this sequence is a man aged 50 to 60 who received an inactivated influenza vaccine. Donor details come from another sample of the same person, matched by shared clones. CDR3 protein: CASSRAGAPQETQYF. The nucleotides are TGTGCCAGCAGCCGAGCAGGGGCCCCCCAAGAGACCCAGTACTTC.